This T cell receptor (beta chain) was sequenced for a study of T-cell reconstitution after alpha-beta-depleted transplantation in children. In this sample, this clonotype turned up a few times. What it recognizes is unknown. Germline V CDR1 and CDR2: SGHVS, FQNEAQ. Germline trimming cut 4 bases from V and 8 bases from J; bases unmatched to any gene: 13. The CDR3 sequence is 15 residues long. Unique molecular identifiers tagged the TCRbeta library. TCRdb itself ran the PCR reads through MiXCR, one entry per CDR3 protein. The sample carries hundreds of thousands of distinct CDR3 sequences, 10% to 15% recorded once. Findings of the study overall: It was surviving recipient T cells and thymic progenitors that gave some patients high TCRbeta diversity at day 60. Reportedly, roughly two months post-transplant, alpha-beta T cells arose from several hundred expanded graft clones. One year post-transplant, T-cell counts and diversity were largely derived from T cells produced anew.

Sequenced here: PBMCs, mostly from graft donor cells, sampled 360 days after TCRalphabeta/CD19-depleted stem cell transplant. The gene calls are TRBV7-8 and TRBJ1-1, with 7 bases matching TRBD1. This receptor was taken from a male patient between 10 and 17 years old who had a stem cell transplant for acute myeloid leukemia, so the T cells may come from the graft donor. The CDR3 DNA reads TGTGCCAGCAGCTCCGCGACAGGGAGACCCGTGGAAGCTTTCTTT. This gives the protein CASSSATGRPVEAFF.